Below are 9 T cell receptor beta chains sequenced from a single sample in a study of blood T cell repertoires in COVID-19. Here immunoSEQ multiplex PCR was the method, and the copy in TCRdb shows in-frame clones only, minus some. The table has about 170,000 clones, 65% to 85% seen once. The sequenced sample was peripheral blood. These receptors all come from an elderly woman with active or convalescent COVID-19.

This clone was counted a few times. The CDR3 loop reads CASSDPLRSLGQPQHF. In DNA, the CDR3 is TGTGCCAGCAGTGATCCTTTGCGATCCCTCGGGCAGCCCCAGCATTTT. This chain connects TRBV2 to TRBJ1-5; D is unresolved. The V end lost 3 bases, the J end lost 7 bases, and 19 bases lay between the germline ends. From germline, CDR1 is SNHLY and CDR2 FYNNEI. This CDR3 comprises 16 residues.

The chain carries TRBV30 and TRBJ1-2; D is perhaps TRBD1 (6 bases). Germline CDR1 reads GTSNPN; CDR2 reads SVGIG (reference sequence). V lost 6 bases, J lost 4 bases, and 15 bases lay in between. There are 13 residues in the CDR3. CDR3 loop: CACRGPGSYGYTF. CDR3 bases: TGTGCCTGCAGGGGTCCGGGGAGCTATGGCTACACCTTC.

V gene TRBV5-4 combines with J gene TRBJ2-2, with a tentative D call TRBD2 (5 bases). The CDR3 totals 16 residues. Germline values: CDR1 SGHNT, CDR2 YYREEE (reference sequence). Trimming cost V 0 bases and J 5 bases, with 14 bases left between them. The CDR3 DNA sequence: TGTGCCAGCAGCTTGGGGTTGATCGGGGAAACCGGGGAGCTGTTTTTT. Translation gives CASSLGLIGETGELFF.

The chain combines TRBV5-4 with TRBJ2-3; 9 bases line up with TRBD2. The germline V gene has CDR1 SGHNT and CDR2 YYREEE (reference sequence). The V segment lost 0 bases and the J segment 0 bases; nucleotides outside the gene matches: 14. This CDR3 region has 20 residues. The CDR3 coding sequence is TGTGCCAGCAGCTTGGGGGCAGCGGGGGGCATTTCTGCTAGCACAGATACGCAGTATTTT. Translated, it gives CASSLGAAGGISASTDTQYF.

This clone has a handful of counts. The gene calls are TRBV13 and TRBJ2-2; no reliable D call. V was clipped by 5 bases and J by 2 bases, with 12 bases between them. This CDR3 comprises 15 residues. Germline CDR1 and CDR2: PRHDT and FYEKMQ (reference sequence). The CDR3 bases are TGTGCCAGCAGCCCAACTCCTTTTAACACCGGGGAGCTGTTTTTT. As protein: CASSPTPFNTGELFF.

The J gene is TRBJ1-1, the V gene TRBV7-2, with no clear D. Trimming took 7 bases from V and 3 from J, leaving 6 bases between them. Germline loops: CDR1 SGHTA, CDR2 FQGNSA. The CDR3 covers 11 residues. The CDR3 nucleotides read TGTGCCAGCATCCGGGACACTGAAGCTTTCTTT. This translates into CASIRDTEAFF.

J is TRBJ2-1 and V is TRBV6-4, with TRBD2 matching over 12 bases. V dropped 5 bases and J dropped 7; count of bases not matched to a gene: 9. The CDR3 totals 16 residues. Germline V gene data show CDR1 as MRHNA and CDR2 as SNTAGT. In nucleotides, the CDR3 is TGTGCCAGCAGTTTTCTAGCGGGGGGGCTAGGAAATGAGCAGTTCTTC. This translates into CASSFLAGGLGNEQFF.

V and J are TRBV2 and TRBJ2-1; D may be TRBD2 (5 bases). The V end was cut by 6 bases, the J end by 0 bases, with 12 bases between. This CDR3 has 15 amino acids. Germline CDR1 reads SNHLY; CDR2 reads FYNNEI. The CDR3: CASREDWSSYNEQFF. As DNA, the CDR3 is TGTGCCAGCAGGGAGGACTGGAGCTCCTACAATGAGCAGTTCTTC.

The chain joins TRBV7-2 to TRBJ1-2, with D perhaps TRBD1 (6 bases). The CDR3 is 14 residues long. V was trimmed by 2 bases and J by 7 bases, leaving 14 bases between them. From germline, CDR1 is SGHTA and CDR2 FQGNSA. This CDR3 is CASSLMGQGSGYTF. DNA for the CDR3: TGTGCCAGCAGCTTAATGGGTCAGGGGTCTGGCTACACCTTC.